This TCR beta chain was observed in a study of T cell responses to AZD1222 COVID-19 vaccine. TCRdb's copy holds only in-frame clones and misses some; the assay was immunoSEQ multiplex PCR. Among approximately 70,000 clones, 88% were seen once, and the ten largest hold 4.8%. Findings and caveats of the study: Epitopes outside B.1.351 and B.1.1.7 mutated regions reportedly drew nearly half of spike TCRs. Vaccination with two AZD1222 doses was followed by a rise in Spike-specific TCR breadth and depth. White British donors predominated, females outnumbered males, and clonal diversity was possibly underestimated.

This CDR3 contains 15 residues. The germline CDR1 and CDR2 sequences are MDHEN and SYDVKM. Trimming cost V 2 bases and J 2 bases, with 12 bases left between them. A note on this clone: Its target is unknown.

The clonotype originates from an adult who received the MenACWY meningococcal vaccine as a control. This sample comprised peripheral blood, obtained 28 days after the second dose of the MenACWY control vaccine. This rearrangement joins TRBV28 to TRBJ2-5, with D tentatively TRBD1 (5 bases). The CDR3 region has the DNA TGTGCCAGCAGTTTACCGTCCGACAGTCAAGAGACCCAGTACTTC. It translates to CASSLPSDSQETQYF.